This TCR beta chain was observed in a study of long-term antiretroviral therapy in people with HIV. General study points: Dominating the repertoire at all time points were the clones that expanded before ART.

An immunoSEQ assay, version v3.0, was performed at survey level. Using immunoSEQ multiplex PCR, the repertoire was profiled, and TCRdb retains in-frame clones only, with some absent. The sample shows roughly 28,000 clones, around 83% of them seen only once. A note on this clone: Its antigen is as yet unknown.

The sequence was obtained from a man aged 35-49 years with HIV. The sequences come from unsorted PBMCs, collected about 2.6 years after starting antiretroviral therapy.

DNA of the CDR3: TGTGCCAGCAGCTTGAGCCGGGGGGGCTTTTATGAGCAGTTCTTC. Amino acids: CASSLSRGGFYEQFF. This chain uses TRBV7-2 with TRBJ2-1; the match to TRBD2 covers 8 bases. The CDR3 is 15 residues long. From germline, CDR1 is SGHTA and CDR2 FQGNSA. V shed 3 bases, J shed 8 bases, and the junction held 9 bases outside the gene matches.